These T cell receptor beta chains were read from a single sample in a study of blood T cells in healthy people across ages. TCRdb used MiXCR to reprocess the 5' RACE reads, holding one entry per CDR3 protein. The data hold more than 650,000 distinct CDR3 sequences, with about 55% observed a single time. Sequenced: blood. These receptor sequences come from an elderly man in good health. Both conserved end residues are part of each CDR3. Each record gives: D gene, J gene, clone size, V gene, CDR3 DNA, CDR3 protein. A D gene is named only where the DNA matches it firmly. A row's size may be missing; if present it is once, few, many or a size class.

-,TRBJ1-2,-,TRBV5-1,TGCGCCAGCAGCACGTCAGGGTGGAATGGCTACACCTTC,CASSTSGWNGYTF
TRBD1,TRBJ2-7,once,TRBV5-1,TGCGCCAGCAGGGACAGGGGATCGCCCTACAATGAGCAGTACTTC,CASRDRGSPYNEQYF
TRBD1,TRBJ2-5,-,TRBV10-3,TGTGCCATCAGTGAAGAGAGGGGGCGAGGAAAGACCCAGTACTTC,CAISEERGRGKTQYF
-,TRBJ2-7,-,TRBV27,TGTGCCAGCAGTTCACTCACAGGGTGGAGAACCTACGAGCAGTACTTC,CASSSLTGWRTYEQYF
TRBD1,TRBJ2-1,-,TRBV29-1,TGCAGCGTTACCCCAGGGGGCAATGAGCAGTTCTTC,CSVTPGGNEQFF
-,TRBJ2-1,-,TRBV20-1,TGCAGTGCTAGGAGGGTTGAGCGGCCTAGCTCTGAGCAGTTCTTC,CSARRVERPSSEQFF
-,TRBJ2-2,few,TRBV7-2,TGTGCCAGCAGCTTAGTGGCAGGGGTGGACACCGGGGAGCTGTTTTTT,CASSLVAGVDTGELFF
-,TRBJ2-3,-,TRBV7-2,TGTGCCACCCGATCCACAGATACGCAGTATTTT,CATRSTDTQYF
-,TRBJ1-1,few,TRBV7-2,TGTGCCAGCAGCTTTACGGGGGGAACTGAAGCTTTCTTT,CASSFTGGTEAFF
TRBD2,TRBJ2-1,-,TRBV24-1,TGTGCCACCAGTGATCCCAAGACTAGCGAGAGCTCCTACAATGAGCAGTTCTTC,CATSDPKTSESSYNEQFF
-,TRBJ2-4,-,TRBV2,TGTGCCAGCAGTGGTCCCGGCAACAAAAACATTCAGTACTTC,CASSGPGNKNIQYF
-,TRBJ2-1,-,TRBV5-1,TGCGCCAGCAGCAACGGGACCCTCCGGGCTGAGCAGTTCTTC,CASSNGTLRAEQFF
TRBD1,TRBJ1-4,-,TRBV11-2,TGTGCCAGCAGGGACACATCCACAGGGGGCACTAATGAAAAACTGTTTTTT,CASRDTSTGGTNEKLFF
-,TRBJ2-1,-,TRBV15,TGTGCCACCAGCAACCCCTTGGCTTTAGCACAGTTCTTC,CATSNPLALAQFF
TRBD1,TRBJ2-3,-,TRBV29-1,TGCAGCGTTCGCCGGGACAGGGATTCAGATACGCAGTATTTT,CSVRRDRDSDTQYF
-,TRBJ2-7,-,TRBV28,TGTGCCAGCAGTACCAGGGGGGACACATCCTACGAGCAGTACTTC,CASSTRGDTSYEQYF
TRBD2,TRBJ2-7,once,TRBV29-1,TGCAGCGTTGGGGCTAGCGGGAGAGGAACCTCCTACGAGCAGTACTTC,CSVGASGRGTSYEQYF
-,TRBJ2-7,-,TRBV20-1,TGCAGTGCCCCCCGGGACTTCTACGAGCAGTACTTC,CSAPRDFYEQYF
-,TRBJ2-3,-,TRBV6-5,TGTGCCAGCAGTCAGGGATATGGGGATACGCAGTATTTT,CASSQGYGDTQYF
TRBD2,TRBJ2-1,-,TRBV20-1,TGCAGTGCTAGAGATCTAAGGGGGACTAGCGGGAGCTACAATGAGCAGTTCTTC,CSARDLRGTSGSYNEQFF
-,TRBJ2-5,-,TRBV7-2,TGTGCCAGCAGCTTAGTGGCTAGAGAGGAACATGAGCAGTACTTC,CASSLVAREEHEQYF
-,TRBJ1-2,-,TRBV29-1,TGCAGCGTTCTGGGGGGCTATGGCTACACCTTC,CSVLGGYGYTF
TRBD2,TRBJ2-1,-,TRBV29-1,TGCAGCGCCTTAAGCGGGGGCTCCTACAATGAGCAGTTCTTC,CSALSGGSYNEQFF
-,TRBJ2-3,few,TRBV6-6,TGTGCCAGCAGTTACTCATCGGGACGGTTCACAGATACGCAGTATTTT,CASSYSSGRFTDTQYF
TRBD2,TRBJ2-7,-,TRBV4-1,TGCGCCAGCAGCCCCGATTCTAGCGGGAGGGCCTACGAGCAGTACTTC,CASSPDSSGRAYEQYF
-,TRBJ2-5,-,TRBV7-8,TGTGCCAGCGGCTTAGAGGAGACCCAGTACTTC,CASGLEETQYF
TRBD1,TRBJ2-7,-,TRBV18,TGTGCCAGCTCATCCCTCCGGGACAGGGGATACGAGCAGTACTTC,CASSSLRDRGYEQYF
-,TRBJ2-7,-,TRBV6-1,TGTGCCAGCAGTGAAATGGACCGTCACTACGAGCAGTACTTC,CASSEMDRHYEQYF
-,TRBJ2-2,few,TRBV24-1,TGTGCCACCAGTGATAGGTGGGCGACCGGGGAGCTGTTTTTT,CATSDRWATGELFF
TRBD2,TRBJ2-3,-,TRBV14,TGTGCCAGCAGTCCCCACCCCTCACAAGCGGGAGGACGGCACAGATACGCGTATTTT,CASSPHPSQAGGRHRYAYF
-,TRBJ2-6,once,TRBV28,TGTGCCAGCAGTCTTGGGGGCGGGGGGGCCAACGTCCTGACTTTC,CASSLGGGGANVLTF